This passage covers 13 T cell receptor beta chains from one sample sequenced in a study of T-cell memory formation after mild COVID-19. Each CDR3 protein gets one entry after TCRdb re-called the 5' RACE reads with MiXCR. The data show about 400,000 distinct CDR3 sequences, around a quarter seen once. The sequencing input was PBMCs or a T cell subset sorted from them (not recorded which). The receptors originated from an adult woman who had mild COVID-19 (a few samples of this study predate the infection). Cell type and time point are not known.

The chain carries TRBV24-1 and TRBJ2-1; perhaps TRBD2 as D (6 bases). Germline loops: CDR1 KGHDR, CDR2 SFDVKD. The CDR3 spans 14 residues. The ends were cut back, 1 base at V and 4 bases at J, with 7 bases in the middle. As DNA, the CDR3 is TGTGCCACCAGTGATTTCAGCGGGTACAATGAGCAGTTCTTC. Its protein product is CATSDFSGYNEQFF.

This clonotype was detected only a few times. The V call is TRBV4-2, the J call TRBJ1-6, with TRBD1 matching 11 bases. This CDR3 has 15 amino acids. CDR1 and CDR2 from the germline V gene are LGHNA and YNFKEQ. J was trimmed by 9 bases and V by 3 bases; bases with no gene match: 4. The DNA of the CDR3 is TGTGCCAGCAGCCAGGGGACAGGGGGATTTTCACCCCTCCACTTT. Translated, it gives CASSQGTGGFSPLHF.

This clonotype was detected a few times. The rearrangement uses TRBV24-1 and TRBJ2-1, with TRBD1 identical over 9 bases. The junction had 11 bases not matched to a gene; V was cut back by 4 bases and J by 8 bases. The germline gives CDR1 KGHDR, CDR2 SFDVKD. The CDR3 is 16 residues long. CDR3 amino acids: CATSDTGTGRLDEQFF. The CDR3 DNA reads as TGTGCCACCAGTGACACCGGGACAGGGCGGTTGGATGAGCAGTTCTTC.

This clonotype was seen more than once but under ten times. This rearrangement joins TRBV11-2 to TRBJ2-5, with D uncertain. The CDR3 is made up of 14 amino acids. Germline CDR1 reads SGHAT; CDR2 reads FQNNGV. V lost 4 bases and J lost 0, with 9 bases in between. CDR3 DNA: TGTGCCAGCAGCTCCTCGAGGAACCAAGAGACCCAGTACTTC. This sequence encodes CASSSSRNQETQYF.

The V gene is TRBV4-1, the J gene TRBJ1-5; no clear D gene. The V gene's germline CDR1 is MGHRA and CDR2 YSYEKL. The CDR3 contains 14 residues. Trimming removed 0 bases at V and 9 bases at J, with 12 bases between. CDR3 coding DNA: TGCGCCAGCAGCCAAGATGGAGTGGCCTCGCCCCAGCATTTT. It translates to CASSQDGVASPQHF.

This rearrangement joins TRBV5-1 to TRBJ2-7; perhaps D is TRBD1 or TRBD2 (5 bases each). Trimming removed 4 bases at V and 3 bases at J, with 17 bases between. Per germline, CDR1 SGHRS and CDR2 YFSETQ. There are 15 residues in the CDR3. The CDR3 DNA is TGCGCCAGCAGCCCCCGGGACGGGGTCCTCTACGAGCAGTACTTC. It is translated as CASSPRDGVLYEQYF.

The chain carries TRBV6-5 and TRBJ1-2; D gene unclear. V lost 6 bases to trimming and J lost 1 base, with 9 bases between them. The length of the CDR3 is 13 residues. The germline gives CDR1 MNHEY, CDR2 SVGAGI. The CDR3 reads CASSRTGNYGYTF. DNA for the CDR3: TGTGCCAGCAGCCGCACGGGTAACTATGGCTACACCTTC.

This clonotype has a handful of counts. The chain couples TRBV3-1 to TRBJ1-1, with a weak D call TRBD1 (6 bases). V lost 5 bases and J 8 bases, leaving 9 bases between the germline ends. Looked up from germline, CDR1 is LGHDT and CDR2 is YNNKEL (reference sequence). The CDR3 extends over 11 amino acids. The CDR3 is CASSKGGEAFF. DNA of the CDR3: TGTGCCAGCAGCAAGGGGGGAGAAGCTTTCTTT.

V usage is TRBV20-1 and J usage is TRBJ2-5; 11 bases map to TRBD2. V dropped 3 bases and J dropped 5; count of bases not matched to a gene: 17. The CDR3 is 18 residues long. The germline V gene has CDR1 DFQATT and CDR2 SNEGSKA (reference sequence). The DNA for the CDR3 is TGCAGTGCTAGTCCCCATCTAGCGGGGGGACTGACGAAGGAGACCCAGTACTTC. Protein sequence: CSASPHLAGGLTKETQYF.

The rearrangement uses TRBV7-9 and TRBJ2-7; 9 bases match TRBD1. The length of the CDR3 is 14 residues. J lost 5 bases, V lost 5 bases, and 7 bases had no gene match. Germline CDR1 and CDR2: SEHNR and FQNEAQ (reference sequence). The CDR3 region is CASSAGQGIHEQYF. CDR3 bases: TGTGCCAGCAGCGCAGGACAGGGGATTCACGAGCAGTACTTC.

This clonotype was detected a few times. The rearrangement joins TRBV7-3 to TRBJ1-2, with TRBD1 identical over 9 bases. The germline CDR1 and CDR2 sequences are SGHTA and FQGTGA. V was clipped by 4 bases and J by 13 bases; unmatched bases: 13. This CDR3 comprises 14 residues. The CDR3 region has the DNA TGTGCCAGCAGCTCCCATCCGGGACAGGGTTTTATCACCTTC. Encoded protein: CASSSHPGQGFITF.

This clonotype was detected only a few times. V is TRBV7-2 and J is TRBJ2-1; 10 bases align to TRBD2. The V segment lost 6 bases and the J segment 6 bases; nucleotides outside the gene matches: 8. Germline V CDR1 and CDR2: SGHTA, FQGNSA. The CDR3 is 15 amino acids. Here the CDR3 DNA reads TGTGCCAGCAGGATAGAGGCTAGCGGGGGCAATGAGCAGTTCTTC. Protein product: CASRIEASGGNEQFF. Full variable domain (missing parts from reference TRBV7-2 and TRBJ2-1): GAGVSQSPSNKVTEKGKDVELRCDPISGHTALYWYRQSLGQGLEFLIYFQGNSAPDKSGLPSDRFSAERTGGSVSTLTIQRTQQEDSAVYLCASRIEASGGNEQFFGPGTRLTVL.

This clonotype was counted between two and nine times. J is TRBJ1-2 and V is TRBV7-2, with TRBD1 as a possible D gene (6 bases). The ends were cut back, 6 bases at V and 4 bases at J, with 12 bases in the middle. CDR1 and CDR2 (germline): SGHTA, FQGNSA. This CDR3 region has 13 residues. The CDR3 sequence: CASRTTGLYGYTF. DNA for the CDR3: TGTGCCAGCAGGACCACAGGGCTCTATGGCTACACCTTC.